The 26 T cell receptor beta chains reported below all come from one sample, sequenced in a study of shared clonotypes between healthy human individuals. Profiling relied on immunoSEQ multiplex PCR, and the TCRdb table lists in-frame clones only, not all of them. Of around 500,000 clones listed, roughly 77% were seen once; the top ten hold roughly 13%. The sequencing input was PBMCs. These receptors were obtained from a woman between 40 and 55 years old in good health. Some clones in this sample may be carry-over from other donors' samples.

The V call is TRBV7-2, the J call TRBJ1-2; a weak D match, TRBD1 (6 bases). The ends were cut back, 7 bases at V and 4 bases at J, with 16 bases in the middle. The CDR3 sequence is 14 residues long. Per germline, CDR1 SGHTA and CDR2 FQGNSA. CDR3 loop: CASKFDRTSYGYTF. DNA for the CDR3: TGTGCCAGCAAATTTGACAGGACCAGCTATGGCTACACCTTC.

The J gene is TRBJ2-1, the V gene TRBV11-2; D perhaps matches TRBD2 (6 bases). V lost 1 base and J lost 6, with 22 bases in between. The CDR3 totals 18 residues. The V gene's germline CDR1 is SGHAT and CDR2 FQNNGV. The CDR3 bases are TGTGCCAGCAGCTTAGTAGTTTCTTCTAGGCTAGCGCGCAATGAGCAGTTCTTC. It encodes CASSLVVSSRLARNEQFF.

The gene calls are TRBV7-3 and TRBJ1-5; D uncertain. V lost 1 base and J 7 bases, leaving 8 bases between the germline ends. The germline V gene encodes CDR1 SGHTA and CDR2 FQGTGA. The CDR3 runs to 13 residues. The CDR3 sequence is CASSLNREQPQHF. The CDR3 DNA reads as TGTGCCAGCAGCTTAAATCGAGAGCAGCCCCAGCATTTT.

The V call is TRBV9, the J call TRBJ1-2, with D possibly matching TRBD1 (5 bases). Trimming cost V 6 bases and J 8 bases, with 17 bases left between them. In germline, CDR1 is SGDLS, CDR2 YYNGEE. CDR3 length equals 13 residues. The CDR3 bases are TGTGCCAGCACCCCCGGAGGGGCAGGGGGCTACACCTTC. It yields the protein CASTPGGAGGYTF.

This clone was counted at least ten times. The rearrangement joins TRBV30 to TRBJ2-1; TRBD2 might be the D (6 bases). V lost 2 bases and J 8 bases, leaving 13 bases between the germline ends. Germline V gene lookup returns CDR1 GTSNPN and CDR2 SVGIG (reference sequence). The CDR3 is 13 amino acids. The CDR3 DNA reads as TGTGCCTGGAGTCGGACTACGTTACATGAGCAGTTCTTC. Translated, it gives CAWSRTTLHEQFF.

The V and J genes are TRBV5-6 and TRBJ2-5, with D unresolved. Germline CDR1 and CDR2: SGHDT and YYEEEE. The CDR3 is made up of 14 amino acids. Trimming removed 3 bases from V and 1 base from J, with 10 bases in between. The CDR3 nucleotides read TGTGCCAGCAGCTATGGACGGATCCAAGAGACCCAGTACTTC. Translating it yields CASSYGRIQETQYF.

The rearrangement links TRBV29-1 to TRBJ2-5; a possible D gene is TRBD1 (5 bases). This CDR3 has 12 amino acids. Trimming took 6 bases from V and 1 from J, leaving 9 bases between them. The germline V gene encodes CDR1 SQVTM and CDR2 ANQGSEA. This chain's CDR3 is CSVLGLQETQYF. The CDR3 bases are TGCAGCGTCCTGGGGCTCCAAGAGACCCAGTACTTC.

V and J are TRBV5-1 and TRBJ2-3; TRBD2 aligns across 15 bases. With V trimmed by 5 bases and J by 6 bases, 7 bases remained unmatched. The CDR3 consists of 16 residues. Germline-derived CDR1 and CDR2 are SGHRS and YFSETQ. The CDR3 reads CASSSGLAGGWDTQYF. The CDR3 DNA reads TGCGCCAGCAGTTCGGGACTAGCGGGAGGATGGGATACGCAGTATTTT.

The V and J genes are TRBV5-1 and TRBJ1-2, with 8 bases lining up with TRBD1. The V and J ends lost 4 bases and 5 bases, in that order; junction bases with no gene match: 7. Germline CDR1 is SGHRS and CDR2 is YFSETQ. This CDR3 has 14 residues. The CDR3 reads CASSRDDRGYGYTF. CDR3 coding DNA: TGCGCCAGCAGCCGCGACGACAGGGGATATGGCTACACCTTC.

The gene calls are TRBV28 and TRBJ1-5; no reliable D call. The CDR3 is 12 residues long. The V end lost 7 bases, the J end lost 7 bases, and 11 bases lay between the germline ends. Germline assignment: CDR1 MDHEN and CDR2 SYDVKM. CDR3 DNA sequence: TGTGCCAGCATGACGGAAAGGCAGCCCCAGCATTTT. Translated: CASMTERQPQHF. The variable domain in full, with the rest retrieved from reference TRBV28 and TRBJ1-5, is DVKVTQSSRYLVKRTGEKVFLECVQDMDHENMFWYRQDPGLGLRLIYFSYDVKMKEKGDIPEGYSVSREKKERFSLILESASTNQTSMYLCASMTERQPQHFGDGTRLSIL.

The rearrangement uses TRBV6-5 and TRBJ2-7; no definite D call. Germline V gives CDR1 MNHEY, CDR2 SVGAGI. There are 14 residues in the CDR3. V was cut by 5 bases and J by 0 bases, with 11 bases left in between. Here the CDR3 reads CASSLDRYSYEQYF. In DNA, the CDR3 is TGTGCCAGCAGTCTCGACCGGTACTCCTACGAGCAGTACTTC.

The V call is TRBV6-5, the J call TRBJ1-2; TRBD1 might be the D (5 bases). The V gene's germline CDR1 is MNHEY and CDR2 SVGAGI. The CDR3 sequence is 14 residues long. V gave up 5 bases and J gave up 7 bases, with 17 bases separating them. CDR3 sequence: CASSPTWGRAGYTF. CDR3 in DNA: TGTGCCAGCAGTCCAACTTGGGGCAGGGCTGGCTACACCTTC.

The V gene is TRBV10-3, the J gene TRBJ2-7; 13 nucleotides line up with TRBD2. V gave up 3 bases and J gave up 7 bases; unmatched junction bases: 9. The germline V gene has CDR1 ENHRY and CDR2 SYGVKD. This CDR3 has 16 amino acids. The CDR3 DNA reads TGTGCCATCAGTGACCACGGACTAGCGGGAGTGGGGGAGCAGTACTTC. Protein: CAISDHGLAGVGEQYF.

The chain recombines TRBV6-5 with TRBJ2-5; no reliable D call. Germline CDR1 reads MNHEY; CDR2 reads SVGAGI. V was pared by 0 bases and J by 2 bases, with 4 bases between. The CDR3 is 13 amino acids. The CDR3 is CASSYSVQETQYF. The CDR3 DNA is TGTGCCAGCAGTTACTCGGTTCAAGAGACCCAGTACTTC.

This clone was detected once. This sequence joins TRBV5-1 and TRBJ1-2; D is unresolved. Per the germline V gene, CDR1 is SGHRS and CDR2 is YFSETQ. This CDR3 spans 12 amino acids. Trimming removed 4 bases from V and 0 bases from J, with 4 bases in between. CDR3 amino acids: CASSEANYGYTF. CDR3 sequence (DNA): TGCGCCAGCAGCGAAGCTAACTATGGCTACACCTTC.

V usage is TRBV6-5 and J usage is TRBJ2-7; 10 nucleotides match TRBD2. This CDR3 has 15 residues. With V trimmed by 5 bases and J by 2 bases, 6 bases remained unmatched. Germline assignment: CDR1 MNHEY and CDR2 SVGAGI. The CDR3 nucleotides are TGTGCCAGCAGTGGCACTAGCGGGGCACCCTACGAGCAGTACTTC. It specifies CASSGTSGAPYEQYF.

This chain links TRBV28 with TRBJ1-4, with TRBD1 identical over 7 bases. This CDR3 has 15 amino acids. The V and J ends lost 5 bases and 10 bases, in that order; junction bases with no gene match: 13. Germline V CDR1 and CDR2: MDHEN, SYDVKM. The CDR3 nucleotides are TGTGCCAGCAGTCCCTTGACAGGGCCCAAAGGAAAACTGTTTTTT. This encodes CASSPLTGPKGKLFF.

The chain carries TRBV28 and TRBJ1-2, with D possibly matching TRBD1 (6 bases). The CDR3 spans 14 residues. Trimming took off 5 bases at V and 4 bases at J, with 14 bases between the two ends. Per germline, CDR1 MDHEN and CDR2 SYDVKM. The CDR3 DNA is TGTGCCAGCAGTGACAGGTCCCTAGGCTATGGCTACACCTTC. It encodes CASSDRSLGYGYTF.

Worth noting for this clone: This likely reflects a read error, since a far larger clone is one base away. No conserved phenylalanine or tryptophan is present at the end of the CDR3, so a read error is the likely explanation. The gene calls are TRBV5-8 and TRBJ2-7, with a possible D match to TRBD2 (5 bases). Between the trimmed V and J ends, which lost 4 bases and 6 bases, there was a span of 17 bases. Germline CDR1 SGHTS, CDR2 YDEGEE. CDR3 size: 14 residues. In nucleotides, the CDR3 is TGTGCCAGCAGCCCCGGGGAGTTTGCCTCCGAGCAGTACTCC. Its translation is CASSPGEFASEQYS.

This chain joins TRBV2 and TRBJ1-4; a weak D match, TRBD1 (6 bases). With 8 bases removed from V and 0 bases from J, the gap between germline ends came to 13 bases. The CDR3 spans 15 residues. Germline V lookup: CDR1 SNHLY, CDR2 FYNNEI. The CDR3 DNA reads as TGTGCCAGCGCCATGGAGGGGGCAACTAATGAAAAACTGTTTTTT. It specifies CASAMEGATNEKLFF.

The genes are TRBV29-1 and TRBJ2-5, with D unresolved. V was cut by 3 bases and J by 2 bases, with 10 bases left in between. This CDR3 region has 13 residues. Germline V CDR1 and CDR2: SQVTM, ANQGSEA. For the CDR3, the DNA is TGCAGCGTTGATACCCAGATACAAGAGACCCAGTACTTC. This codes for CSVDTQIQETQYF.

The rearrangement uses TRBV29-1 and TRBJ2-5, with 10 nucleotides matching TRBD1. Germline V lookup: CDR1 SQVTM, CDR2 ANQGSEA. The CDR3 sequence is 14 residues long. The J segment lost 2 bases and the V segment lost 3 bases, leaving 3 bases of the junction unmatched. The CDR3 sequence: CSVDPGQGQETQYF. The CDR3 nucleotides are TGCAGCGTTGATCCGGGACAGGGGCAAGAGACCCAGTACTTC.

The V gene is TRBV5-1, the J gene TRBJ2-2; D remains ambiguous. V gave up 0 bases and J gave up 6 bases, with 6 bases separating them. Per germline, CDR1 SGHRS and CDR2 YFSETQ. This CDR3 comprises 13 residues. CDR3 residues: CASSLETSGELFF. The CDR3 DNA sequence: TGCGCCAGCAGCTTGGAGACCTCCGGGGAGCTGTTTTTT.

The chain employs TRBV7-2 and TRBJ2-1; D not certain. Germline assignment: CDR1 SGHTA and CDR2 FQGNSA. Trimming removed 1 base from V and 11 bases from J, with 9 bases in between. The CDR3 has 12 residues. The CDR3 reads CASSLEATKQFF. The CDR3 DNA reads TGTGCCAGCAGCTTAGAGGCAACCAAGCAGTTCTTC. The full variable domain, rest sourced from reference TRBV7-2 and TRBJ2-1, is GAGVSQSPSNKVTEKGKDVELRCDPISGHTALYWYRQSLGQGLEFLIYFQGNSAPDKSGLPSDRFSAERTGGSVSTLTIQRTQQEDSAVYLCASSLEATKQFFGPGTRLTVL.

The chain uses TRBV18 and TRBJ1-1; TRBD1 is a possible D gene (5 bases). The germline V and J ends were trimmed by 4 bases and 1 base, with 10 bases remaining between them. The CDR3 covers 14 residues. Germline-derived CDR1 and CDR2 are KGHSH and LQKENI. CDR3 sequence reads: CASSLGRENTEAFF. CDR3 bases: TGTGCCAGCTCACTGGGACGGGAGAACACTGAAGCTTTCTTT. The full variable domain, its missing parts supplied by reference TRBV18 and TRBJ1-1, is NAGVMQNPRHLVRRRGQEARLRCSPMKGHSHVYWYRQLPEEGLKFMVYLQKENIIDESGMPKERFSAEFPKEGPSILRIQQVVRGDSAAYFCASSLGRENTEAFFGQGTRLTVV.

The chain carries TRBV11-2 and TRBJ2-7; D not resolved. V was shortened by 4 bases and J by 0 bases, with 4 bases between the two germline ends. The CDR3 is made up of 12 amino acids. Germline V gene lookup returns CDR1 SGHAT and CDR2 FQNNGV. As DNA, the CDR3 is TGTGCCAGCAGCTCATCCTCCTACGAGCAGTACTTC. It is translated as CASSSSSYEQYF.